These 2 T cell receptor beta chains came from one sample sequenced in a study of blood T cell repertoires in COVID-19. Measured with immunoSEQ multiplex PCR; TCRdb has only the in-frame clones, and not every one. The data contain about 200,000 clones, more than 75% of them singletons. Sequences were obtained from peripheral blood. The receptors derive from a man in his fifties with acute or convalescent COVID-19.

The V call is TRBV5-1, the J call TRBJ2-1; D is unclear. The CDR3 loop spans 20 amino acids. V was pared by 0 bases and J by 0 bases, with 22 bases between. Germline V gene sequence: CDR1 SGHRS, CDR2 YFSETQ. CDR3: CASSLVAVSGTSASYNEQFF. For the CDR3, the DNA is TGCGCCAGCAGCTTGGTGGCCGTTTCAGGAACGTCGGCCTCCTACAATGAGCAGTTCTTC. Supplemented by reference TRBV5-1 and TRBJ2-1, the full variable domain reads KAGVTQTPRYLIKTRGQQVTLSCSPISGHRSVSWYQQTPGQGLQFLFEYFSETQRNKGNFPGRFSGRQFSNSRSEMNVSTLELGDSALYLCASSLVAVSGTSASYNEQFFGPGTRLTVL.

The rearrangement joins TRBV4-1 to TRBJ1-4; 8 bases map to TRBD1. CDR1 MGHRA and CDR2 YSYEKL come from the germline V gene. The CDR3 covers 14 residues. V was clipped by 4 bases and J by 4 bases; unmatched bases: 2. Here the CDR3 DNA reads TGCGCCAGCAGCCCGGACAGGGTTAATGAAAAACTGTTTTTT. This codes for CASSPDRVNEKLFF.